These 14 T cell receptor beta chains were all obtained from the same sample, sequenced in a study of OX40 agonist ivuxolimab in advanced cancers. The table came from immunoSEQ multiplex PCR; TCRdb's copy has only in-frame clones and leaves some out. The repertoire holds more than 70,000 clones, with around 86% as singletons. The sequences come from CD4+ or CD8+ T cells sorted from blood, collected in a trial of the OX40 agonist ivuxolimab. The receptors were gathered from an adult with an advanced solid tumor such as melanoma, head and neck, liver or kidney cancer.

The rearrangement links TRBV27 to TRBJ1-1; D gene unclear. Germline-derived CDR1 and CDR2 are MNHEY and SMNVEV (reference sequence). V was pared by 4 bases and J by 2 bases, with 11 bases between. The CDR3 sequence is 14 residues long. As DNA, the CDR3 is TGTGCCAGCAGTTCCGTGGACGGTAACACTGAAGCTTTCTTT. Amino acids: CASSSVDGNTEAFF.

This clone appeared a few times. The chain is built from TRBV2 and TRBJ2-3; 7 bases match TRBD1. The J segment lost 2 bases and the V segment lost 6 bases, leaving 8 bases of the junction unmatched. The CDR3 contains 15 residues. From germline, CDR1 is SNHLY and CDR2 FYNNEI. CDR3 in amino acids: CASSGLGQTTDTQYF. In DNA, the CDR3 is TGTGCCAGCAGCGGATTGGGACAGACCACAGATACGCAGTATTTT.

The gene calls are TRBV30 and TRBJ1-2; D gene unclear. Germline CDR1 GTSNPN, CDR2 SVGIG (reference sequence). V was trimmed by 0 bases and J by 5 bases, leaving 16 bases between them. This CDR3 comprises 15 residues. The CDR3 DNA reads as TGTGCCTGGAGTGTAACGAGAGCCAGTGCGTATGGCTACACCTTC. Encoded protein: CAWSVTRASAYGYTF.

The V gene is TRBV4-1, the J gene TRBJ2-3; TRBD2 aligns across 10 bases. The CDR3 runs 16 residues. Germline trimming cut 5 bases from V and 2 bases from J; bases unmatched to any gene: 7. Per germline, CDR1 MGHRA and CDR2 YSYEKL. CDR3 sequence: CASSFRTSGFTDTQYF. CDR3 in DNA: TGCGCCAGCAGCTTTCGGACTAGCGGATTCACAGATACGCAGTATTTT.

The chain is built from TRBV7-2 and TRBJ2-1, with 12 bases fitting TRBD2. The V gene's germline CDR1 is SGHTA and CDR2 FQGNSA. V lost 3 bases and J lost 8; bases outside the gene matches: 14. The length of the CDR3 is 18 residues. The CDR3 loop is CASSLRKPTSGGWDEQFF. For the CDR3, the DNA is TGTGCCAGCAGCTTGCGGAAGCCGACTAGCGGGGGCTGGGATGAGCAGTTCTTC.

The genes are TRBV27 and TRBJ2-7, with D possibly matching TRBD2 (6 bases). Germline V gives CDR1 MNHEY, CDR2 SMNVEV (reference sequence). The CDR3 spans 15 residues. Between the trimmed V and J ends, which lost 2 bases and 6 bases, there was a span of 17 bases. The CDR3 region has the DNA TGTGCCAGCAGTTTAGGGGGGTCGCCAGGGCCCGAGCAGTACTTC. Translated: CASSLGGSPGPEQYF.

V gene TRBV5-1 combines with J gene TRBJ2-4; 7 positions match TRBD1. V was clipped by 5 bases and J by 5 bases; unmatched bases: 4. This CDR3 has 13 residues. Germline CDR1 reads SGHRS; CDR2 reads YFSETQ. The chain's CDR3 is CASSLQGENIQYF. In DNA, the CDR3 is TGCGCCAGCAGTCTCCAGGGGGAAAACATTCAGTACTTC.

The V call is TRBV2, the J call TRBJ2-7; D is possibly TRBD1 (5 bases). CDR3 size: 13 residues. The germline V gene encodes CDR1 SNHLY and CDR2 FYNNEI. Between the trimmed V and J ends, which lost 2 bases and 9 bases, there was a span of 14 bases. This chain's CDR3 is CASSERLLRGQYF. DNA of the CDR3: TGTGCCAGCAGTGAAAGGTTGCTAAGGGGGCAGTACTTC.

This clone has a handful of counts. The V and J genes are TRBV28 and TRBJ2-5; the D call may be TRBD1 or TRBD2 (5 bases each). V was cut by 7 bases and J by 1 base, with 10 bases left in between. Per germline, CDR1 MDHEN and CDR2 SYDVKM. The CDR3 sequence is 13 residues long. CDR3 region: CASNPGPQETQYF. DNA for the CDR3: TGTGCCAGCAACCCGGGACCCCAAGAGACCCAGTACTTC.

The chain recombines TRBV5-1 with TRBJ1-1; tentatively, D is TRBD1 (6 bases). The CDR3 runs to 15 residues. Germline V lookup: CDR1 SGHRS, CDR2 YFSETQ. V gave up 3 bases and J gave up 0 bases, with 12 bases separating them. This chain's CDR3 is CASSSGALLNTEAFF. CDR3 nucleotide sequence: TGCGCCAGCAGCTCAGGGGCCTTATTGAACACTGAAGCTTTCTTT.

J is TRBJ2-1 and V is TRBV10-3; TRBD2 agrees at 11 bases. The length of the CDR3 is 14 residues. In germline, CDR1 is ENHRY, CDR2 SYGVKD. Unmatched junction bases numbered 4, after V lost 5 bases and J lost 7 bases. The DNA of the CDR3 is TGTGCCATCAGTACTAGCGGGGGTGAGAATGAGCAGTTCTTC. Protein: CAISTSGGENEQFF.

Worth noting for this clone: This specimen includes other DNA sequences encoding the same CDR3. The chain joins TRBV7-9 to TRBJ1-5, with D possibly TRBD1 on 6 matching bases. CDR1 is SEHNR and CDR2 is FQNEAQ in the germline V gene (reference sequence). The length of the CDR3 is 16 residues. The V and J ends lost 2 bases and 8 bases respectively, with 19 bases between them. CDR3 bases: TGTGCCAGCAGCTTATGGGGCGTACGGGGGCAGGAGCCCCAGCATTTT. Protein product: CASSLWGVRGQEPQHF.

This clone has more than one count but fewer than ten. The rearrangement joins TRBV7-3 to TRBJ1-1; TRBD1 is a possible D gene (5 bases). Per the germline V gene, CDR1 is SGHTA and CDR2 is FQGTGA. This CDR3 contains 14 residues. V was cut by 5 bases and J by 1 base, with 11 bases left in between. CDR3 protein: CASSPWTTNTEAFF. As DNA, the CDR3 is TGTGCCAGCAGCCCTTGGACAACGAACACTGAAGCTTTCTTT.

V and J are TRBV7-2 and TRBJ2-2, with D unresolved. The CDR3 length is 14 residues. With 0 bases removed from V and 9 bases from J, the gap between germline ends came to 11 bases. CDR1 and CDR2 from the germline V gene are SGHTA and FQGNSA. CDR3 region: CASSLADPFRELFF. CDR3 sequence (DNA): TGTGCCAGCAGCTTAGCAGACCCATTCAGGGAGCTGTTTTTT. The whole variable domain, remainder taken from reference TRBV7-2 and TRBJ2-2, is GAGVSQSPSNKVTEKGKDVELRCDPISGHTALYWYRQSLGQGLEFLIYFQGNSAPDKSGLPSDRFSAERTGGSVSTLTIQRTQQEDSAVYLCASSLADPFRELFFGEGSRLTVL.